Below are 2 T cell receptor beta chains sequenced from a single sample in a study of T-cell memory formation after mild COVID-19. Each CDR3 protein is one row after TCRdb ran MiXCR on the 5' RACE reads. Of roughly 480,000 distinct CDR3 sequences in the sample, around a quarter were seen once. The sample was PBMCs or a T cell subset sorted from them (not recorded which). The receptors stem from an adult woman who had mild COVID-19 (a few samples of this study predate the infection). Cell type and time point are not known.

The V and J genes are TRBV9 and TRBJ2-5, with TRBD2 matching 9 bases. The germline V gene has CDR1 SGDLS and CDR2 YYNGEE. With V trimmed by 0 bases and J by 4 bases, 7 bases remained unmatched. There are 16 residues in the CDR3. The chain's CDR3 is CASSVDLAGVLETQYF. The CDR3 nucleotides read TGTGCCAGCAGCGTAGATTTAGCGGGAGTTCTAGAGACCCAGTACTTC. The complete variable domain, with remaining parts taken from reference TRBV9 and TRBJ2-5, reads DSGVTQTPKHLITATGQRVTLRCSPRSGDLSVYWYQQSLDQGLQFLIQYYNGEERAKGNILERFSAQQFPDLHSELNLSSLELGDSALYFCASSVDLAGVLETQYFGPGTRLLVL.

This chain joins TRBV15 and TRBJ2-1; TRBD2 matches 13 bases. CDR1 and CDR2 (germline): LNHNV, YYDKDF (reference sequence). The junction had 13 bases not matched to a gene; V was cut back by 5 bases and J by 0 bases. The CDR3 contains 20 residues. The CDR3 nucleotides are TGTGCCACCAGCCACCGGACTAGCGGGGGCCACCCAAGCTCCTACAATGAGCAGTTCTTC. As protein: CATSHRTSGGHPSSYNEQFF.